This T cell receptor (beta chain) was sequenced during a study of CD8 T cells in ankylosing spondylitis. General study findings and limits: Disease-linked clones reportedly concentrated significantly in matched ankylosing spondylitis synovial fluid. Disease-linked clones bore a CD8+ phenotype, appearing relatively rarely in peripheral blood. A motif in TCR beta, a set of under ten highly homologous variants, appeared characteristic of ankylosing spondylitis blood.

A remark on this clonotype: Antigen: not known.

V was pared by 7 bases and J by 8 bases, with 24 bases between. CDR1 is DFQATT, CDR2 SNEGSKA, per germline (reference sequence). The CDR3 has 15 residues. Construction of TCR beta libraries was performed using quantitative 5'-RACE with molecular barcodes. TCRdb recomputed calls from the 5' RACE reads with MiXCR, one row per CDR3 protein. The table lists over 600,000 distinct CDR3 sequences, under 20% of them singletons. The clonotype comes from a male donor with ankylosing spondylitis. The rearrangement uses TRBV20-1 and TRBJ2-1, with D possibly TRBD2 on 6 matching bases. Sequencing was performed on blood, either unsorted or a sorted T cell fraction (not recorded which). Here the CDR3 DNA reads TGCAGTGTTGTTTGGTGGGAGGAGGGGATTCATGAGCAGTTCTTC. This encodes CSVVWWEEGIHEQFF.